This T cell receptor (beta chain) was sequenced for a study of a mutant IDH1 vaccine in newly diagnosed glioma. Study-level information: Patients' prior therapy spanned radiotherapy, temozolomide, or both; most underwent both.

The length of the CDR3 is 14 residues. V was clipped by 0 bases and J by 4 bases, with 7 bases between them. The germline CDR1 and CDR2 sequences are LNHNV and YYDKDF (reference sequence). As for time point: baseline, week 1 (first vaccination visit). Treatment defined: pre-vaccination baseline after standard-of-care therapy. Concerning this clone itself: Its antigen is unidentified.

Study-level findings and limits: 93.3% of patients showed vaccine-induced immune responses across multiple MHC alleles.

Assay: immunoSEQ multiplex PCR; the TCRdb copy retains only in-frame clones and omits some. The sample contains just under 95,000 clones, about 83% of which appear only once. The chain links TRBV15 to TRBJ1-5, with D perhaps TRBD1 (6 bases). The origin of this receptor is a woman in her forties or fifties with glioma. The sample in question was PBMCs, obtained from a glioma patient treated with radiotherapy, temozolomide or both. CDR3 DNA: TGTGCCACCAGCAGAGATGACAGGAATCAGCCCCAGCATTTT. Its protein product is CATSRDDRNQPQHF. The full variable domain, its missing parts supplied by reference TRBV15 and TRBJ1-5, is DAMVIQNPRYQVTQFGKPVTLSCSQTLNHNVMYWYQQKSSQAPKLLFHYYDKDFNNEADTPDNFQSRRPNTSFCFLDIRSPGLGDTAMYLCATSRDDRNQPQHFGDGTRLSIL.